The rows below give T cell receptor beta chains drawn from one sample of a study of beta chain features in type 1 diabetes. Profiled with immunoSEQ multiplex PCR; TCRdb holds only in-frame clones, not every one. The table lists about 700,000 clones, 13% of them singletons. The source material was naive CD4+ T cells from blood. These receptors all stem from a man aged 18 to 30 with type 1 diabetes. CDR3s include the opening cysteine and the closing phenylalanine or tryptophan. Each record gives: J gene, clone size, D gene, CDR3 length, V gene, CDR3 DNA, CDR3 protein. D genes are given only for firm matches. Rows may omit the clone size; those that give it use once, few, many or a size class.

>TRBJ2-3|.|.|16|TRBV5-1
TGCGCCAGCAGCTTGGTGCCGGGGGGCGGCCCAGATACGCAGTATTTT
CASSLVPGGGPDTQYF
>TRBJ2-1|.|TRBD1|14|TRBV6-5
TGTGCCAGCAGCCGGACAGGGAATAAGGTTAAGCAGTTCTTC
CASSRTGNKVKQFF
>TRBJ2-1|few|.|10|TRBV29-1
TGCAGCGTTGTGACCGTAGAGCAGTTCTTC
CSVVTVEQFF
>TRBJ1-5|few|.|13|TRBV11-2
TGTGCCAGCAGCTTAGATAGGCGTGGGACCCAGCATTTT
CASSLDRRGTQHF
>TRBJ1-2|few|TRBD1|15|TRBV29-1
TGCAGCGTTGATAGTGGGACAGGGGGCCTCTATGGCTACACCTTC
CSVDSGTGGLYGYTF
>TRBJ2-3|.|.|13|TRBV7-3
TGTGCCAGCAGCTCAACTCGCACAGATACGCAGTATTTT
CASSSTRTDTQYF
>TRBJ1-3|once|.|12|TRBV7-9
TGTGCCAGCAGCTCTTGGTCGGACACCATATATTTT
CASSSWSDTIYF
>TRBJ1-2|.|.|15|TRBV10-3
TGTGCCATCAGTGAGTCCGGAGGACGAACAGATGGCTACACCTTC
CAISESGGRTDGYTF
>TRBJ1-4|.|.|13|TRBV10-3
TGTGCCATCAGGGGGGCAACTAATGAAAAACTGTTTTTT
CAIRGATNEKLFF
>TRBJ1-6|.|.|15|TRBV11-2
TGTGCCAGCAGCGGTAGGGGACGGTATAATTCACCCCTCCACTTT
CASSGRGRYNSPLHF
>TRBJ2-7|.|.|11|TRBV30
TGTGCCTGGAGTGTAGGTGGCGAGCAGTACTTC
CAWSVGGEQYF
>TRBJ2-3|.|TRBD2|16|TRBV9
TGTGCCAGCGGAAGATCTAGCGGGGGTGCGTGGGATACGCAGTATTTT
CASGRSSGGAWDTQYF
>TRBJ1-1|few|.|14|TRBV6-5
TGTGCCAGCAGTCTCGGCTTGTGGAACACTGAAGCTTTCTTT
CASSLGLWNTEAFF
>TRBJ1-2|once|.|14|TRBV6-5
TGTGCCAGCAGTTACTCGATGACAGAGGGAGGCTACACCTTC
CASSYSMTEGGYTF
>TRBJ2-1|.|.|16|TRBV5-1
TGCGCCAGCAGCTTGGGGGACTGGACCTCCTACAATGAGCAGTTCTTC
CASSLGDWTSYNEQFF
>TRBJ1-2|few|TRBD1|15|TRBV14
TGTGCCAGCAGCCAAGCCGGGACAGGGGTGGGCGGCTACACCTTC
CASSQAGTGVGGYTF
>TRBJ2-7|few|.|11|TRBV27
TGTGCCAGCAGGTCGTGGGGGGAGCAGTACTTC
CASRSWGEQYF
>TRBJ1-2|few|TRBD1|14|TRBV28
TGTGCCAGCAGTACCGTAGGGGGCTTGAGTGGCTACACCTTC
CASSTVGGLSGYTF
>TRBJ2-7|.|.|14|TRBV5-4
TGTGCCAGCAGCTCCCGGGACGGTTCCTACGAGCAGTACTTC
CASSSRDGSYEQYF
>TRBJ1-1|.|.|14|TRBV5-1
TGCGCCAGCATTCTGGGGGGCGAAAACACTGAAGCTTTCTTT
CASILGGENTEAFF
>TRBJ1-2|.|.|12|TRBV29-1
TGCAGCGCCCTACAGGGCCGCTATGGCTACACCTTC
CSALQGRYGYTF
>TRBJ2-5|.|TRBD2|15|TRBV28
TGTGCCAGCAGTTTTACTAGCGGGGGCTCGTGGACCCAGTACTTC
CASSFTSGGSWTQYF
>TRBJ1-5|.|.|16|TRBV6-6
TGTGCCAGCAGTTCACTAACAGGGATGGGCAATCAGCCCCAGCATTTT
CASSSLTGMGNQPQHF
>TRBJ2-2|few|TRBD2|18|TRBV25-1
TGTGCCAGCAGTGGGAGGAGCGGGACCGATCTGAACACCGGGGAGCTGTTTTTT
CASSGRSGTDLNTGELFF